This is a list of T cell receptor beta chains from one sample in a study of cytomegalovirus exposure and HLA in healthy donors. Some clones are missing from TCRdb's copy, which holds only in-frame ones; the method was immunoSEQ multiplex PCR. The sample holds 90,000 or so clones, less than 85% seen once. Specimen: PBMCs. All receptors derive from a man between 18 and 29 years old in good health and CMV-seropositive. The CDR3 runs from the conserved cysteine through the conserved F or W. Not all rows give a size; the values are once, few, many and, for expanded clones, a class.

V	size	CDR3
TRBV5-6	NA	CASSWGTSGLNEQFF
TRBV28	NA	CASLEGSNQPQHF
TRBV28	NA	CASSLSLRQFNYGYTF
TRBV7-6	few	CASSLGGGPGRYEQYF
TRBV5-1	once	CASGTSGTNYGYTF
TRBV18	few	CASSRAGLGANTIYF
TRBV7-2	NA	CASSFVGPGWDF
TRBV28	few	CASSLPDRRGTLYEQYF
TRBV5-4	NA	CASSLAGGRNTIYF
TRBV7-9	NA	CASSQQGREQYF
TRBV12-5	NA	CASGGDREPYNEQFF
TRBV29-1	NA	CSVATGGSYEQYF
TRBV19	NA	CASSIFRTSEVETQYF
TRBV2	NA	CASRPSAYTDTQYF
TRBV11-2	NA	CASSLDPAGGTEAFF
TRBV6-1	NA	CASSGTISSYEQYF
TRBV28	NA	CASSFVSWGLASNEQYF
TRBV6-6	once	CASSPSGGDQPQHF
TRBV5-1	NA	CASSLLAGSTDTQYF
TRBV5-1	NA	CASSFGLAPEGETQYF
TRBV4-1	NA	CASSQGSFNGDRVGQPQHF
TRBV19	few	CASNRDSNSYGYTF
TRBV9	once	CASSVGTSGQDTQYF
TRBV19	once	CASSPREGANTEAFF
TRBV6-6	NA	CASSYSTGGIEKLFF
TRBV7-9	NA	CASSLLRTGSTDTQYF
TRBV7-6	NA	CASTMGQGSNTGELFF
TRBV21-1	NA	CASRKGQGLYYGYTF
TRBV6-5	NA	CASSYSKGAKQPQHF
TRBV19	once	CASSANLAGITDTQYF
TRBV29-1	once	CSVELGGSRKNEQFF
TRBV28	NA	CASSPHGNSNEQFF
TRBV2	NA	CASSDSQEVGGYTF
TRBV5-4	NA	CASSLYGGSGNTIYF
TRBV29-1	NA	CSAGTGNQPQHF
TRBV28	NA	CASTDGGEQFF
TRBV18	NA	CASSPWDRDQPQHF
TRBV5-4	NA	CASSLGLAGVSDEQFF
TRBV7-8	NA	CASSLERSTDTQYF
TRBV6-5	NA	CASSYGGDREQYF
TRBV29-1	NA	CSVEVWREGRGQETQYF
TRBV10-3	NA	CAISEGDREAARLFF
TRBV11-2	NA	CASSSTGTGGSTQYF
TRBV4-1	NA	CASSQAWGRVNEKLFF
TRBV30	once	CAWSGGTGNTIYF
TRBV28	NA	CASSPLEGGSSYEQYF
TRBV18	NA	CASSPGGGTGELFF
TRBV6-5	NA	CASSYSEGGNQPQHF
TRBV30	NA	CAWSQGQVGEQYF
TRBV5-1	NA	CASSLGQGVMYEQYF
TRBV5-4	NA	CASSATSPNYGYTF
TRBV14	NA	CASSQDGAFPYEQYF